Sequencing of this T cell receptor (beta chain) was carried out in a study of patients and donors after allogeneic stem cell transplantation. This clonotype has more than one count but fewer than ten. CDR1 and CDR2 from the germline V gene are MNHNY and SVGAGI (reference sequence). Between the trimmed V and J ends, which lost 3 bases and 2 bases, there was a span of 7 bases. CDR3 length: 13 amino acids. One entry per CDR3 protein, called by TCRdb with MiXCR from the RT-PCR reads. Of about 40,000 distinct CDR3 sequences listed, roughly 30% are singletons. The clonotype comes from a human donor who was either an allogeneic HSCT recipient or a stem cell or donor lymphocyte infusion donor (not recorded which). It is not recorded whose cells these are; they may come from a transplant donor. Input material: blood, either unsorted or a sorted T cell fraction (not recorded which). The rearrangement links TRBV6-6 to TRBJ1-1; unclear D gene. The CDR3 loop reads CASSYGSNTEAFF. As DNA, the CDR3 is TGTGCCAGCAGTTATGGCAGCAACACTGAAGCTTTCTTT.